The 17 T cell receptor beta chains given below trace back to one sample, sequenced in a study of TIL therapy for anti-PD-1-resistant metastatic lung cancer. Documented time point: pre-treatment sample, taken before nivolumab and TIL therapy. This was the immunoSEQ v3 assay. Generated by immunoSEQ multiplex PCR, the TCRdb table keeps only in-frame clones and is missing some. The sample lists 50,000 to 65,000 clones, 80% to 90% occurring once. Material: blood, obtained at baseline. All receptors come from a person between 30 and 79 years old with non-small cell lung cancer.

The CDR3 DNA sequence: TGTGCCAGCAGCTCCGGACAGCCACGCACAGATACGCAGTATTTT. Translated, it gives CASSSGQPRTDTQYF. The chain links TRBV5-4 to TRBJ2-3; possible D gene TRBD1, 6 bases. V lost 3 bases and J 1 base, leaving 12 bases between the germline ends. Germline V gene lookup returns CDR1 SGHNT and CDR2 YYREEE (reference sequence). This CDR3 is built from 15 residues.

This clone was recorded once. The chain uses TRBV19 and TRBJ2-3, with 11 nucleotides matching TRBD2. Germline CDR1 LNHDA, CDR2 SQIVND (reference sequence). Trimming cost V 6 bases and J 2 bases; bases outside gene matches: 1. This CDR3 has 14 residues. CDR3 protein: CASRTSGDTDTQYF. The CDR3, as DNA: TGTGCCAGTAGGACTAGCGGGGACACAGATACGCAGTATTTT.

This chain joins TRBV11-2 and TRBJ2-3, with 7 positions matching TRBD2. The V gene's germline CDR1 is SGHAT and CDR2 FQNNGV. The CDR3 sequence is 16 residues long. With V trimmed by 4 bases and J by 0 bases, 7 bases remained unmatched. The CDR3 here is CASSYGLEFSTDTQYF. The CDR3 bases are TGTGCCAGCAGCTACGGACTAGAGTTTAGCACAGATACGCAGTATTTT.

V and J are TRBV3-1 (or the pseudogene TRBV3-2) and TRBJ1-3, with D possibly TRBD1 on 6 matching bases. The CDR3 loop spans 16 amino acids. Germline assignment: CDR1 LGHDT and CDR2 YNNKEL (reference sequence). Trimming stripped 1 base from V and 0 bases from J, with 10 bases between. The CDR3 loop is CASSQGQGTSGNTIYF. The CDR3 nucleotides are TGTGCCAGCAGCCAAGGCCAGGGGACCTCTGGAAACACCATATATTTT.

V gene TRBV6-5 combines with J gene TRBJ2-7, with D possibly TRBD2 on 6 matching bases. Germline CDR1 is MNHEY and CDR2 is SVGAGI. V lost 0 bases, J lost 0 bases, and 6 bases lay in between. This CDR3 region has 14 residues. CDR3 in amino acids: CASSYSRDSYEQYF. CDR3 nucleotides: TGTGCCAGCAGTTACTCGCGGGACTCCTACGAGCAGTACTTC.

V usage is TRBV4-1 and J usage is TRBJ2-5; D is undetermined. Germline V gives CDR1 MGHRA, CDR2 YSYEKL. This CDR3 region has 13 residues. Trimming removed 0 bases at V and 8 bases at J, with 10 bases between. The CDR3 DNA reads TGCGCCAGCAGCCAAGATGGTGGGCCTACCCAGTACTTC. Amino acids: CASSQDGGPTQYF.

The rearrangement links TRBV3-1 (or the pseudogene TRBV3-2) to TRBJ2-4; D unclear. The CDR3 has 13 amino acids. V lost 1 base to trimming and J lost 8 bases, with 9 bases between them. From germline, CDR1 is LGHDT and CDR2 YNNKEL (reference sequence). The CDR3 coding sequence is TGTGCCAGCAGCCAAGCCAGGCCAGACATTCAGTACTTC. Protein product: CASSQARPDIQYF.

This clone was seen a single time. This rearrangement joins TRBV27 to TRBJ2-3; perhaps TRBD1 as D (5 bases). Germline loops: CDR1 MNHEY, CDR2 SMNVEV (reference sequence). V lost 0 bases and J lost 6, with 13 bases in between. The CDR3 covers 15 residues. CDR3 loop: CASSLSGLVGDTQYF. For the CDR3, the DNA is TGTGCCAGCAGTTTATCGGGGCTAGTTGGGGATACGCAGTATTTT.

The chain combines TRBV6-5 with TRBJ2-7; no definite D call. Per germline, CDR1 MNHEY and CDR2 SVGAGI. The CDR3 spans 11 residues. V shed 5 bases and J shed 6 bases, with 8 bases lying between them. The CDR3 reads CASSPQLEQYF. CDR3 sequence (DNA): TGTGCCAGCAGTCCCCAGCTCGAGCAGTACTTC.

The chain couples TRBV7-2 to TRBJ2-3; TRBD2 is a possible D gene (6 bases). Trimming shortened V by 5 bases and J by 1 base, and 19 bases separated the two germline ends. The CDR3 is made up of 17 amino acids. Germline lookup yields CDR1 SGHTA and CDR2 FQGNSA. The CDR3 region is CASSLEAWASGTDTQYF. In DNA, the CDR3 is TGTGCCAGCAGCCTAGAAGCGTGGGCTAGCGGCACAGATACGCAGTATTTT.

The rearrangement joins TRBV30 to TRBJ2-7, with D hard to call. This CDR3 spans 13 amino acids. CDR1 is GTSNPN and CDR2 is SVGIG in the germline V gene (reference sequence). V lost 4 bases to trimming and J lost 0 bases, with 10 bases between them. CDR3 loop: CAWTPVDSYEQYF. Written as DNA, the CDR3 is TGTGCCTGGACTCCGGTCGACTCCTACGAGCAGTACTTC.

The rearrangement links TRBV24-1 to TRBJ2-1; TRBD2 might be the D (5 bases). Germline V gene data show CDR1 as KGHDR and CDR2 as SFDVKD. Trimming took 5 bases from V and 3 from J, leaving 16 bases between them. The CDR3 contains 16 residues. The CDR3 region is CATSVSSGSNYNEQFF. The CDR3 DNA reads TGTGCCACCAGTGTTTCCTCGGGGAGCAACTACAATGAGCAGTTCTTC.

The chain recombines TRBV7-2 with TRBJ1-2; D gene uncertain. The CDR3 runs 14 residues. V was shortened by 3 bases and J by 3 bases, with 11 bases between the two germline ends. Germline loops: CDR1 SGHTA, CDR2 FQGNSA. CDR3 bases: TGTGCCAGCAGCTTCCGAGGTCTCGACTATGGCTACACCTTC. Encoded protein: CASSFRGLDYGYTF. The whole variable domain, remainder taken from reference TRBV7-2 and TRBJ1-2, is GAGVSQSPSNKVTEKGKDVELRCDPISGHTALYWYRQSLGQGLEFLIYFQGNSAPDKSGLPSDRFSAERTGGSVSTLTIQRTQQEDSAVYLCASSFRGLDYGYTFGSGTRLTVV.

The genes are TRBV6-5 and TRBJ2-3; D is possibly TRBD1 (5 bases). The CDR3 covers 14 residues. Trimming shortened V by 8 bases and J by 4 bases, and 16 bases separated the two germline ends. Germline CDR1 is MNHEY and CDR2 is SVGAGI. The CDR3 DNA sequence: TGTGCCAGCCATGCAGGGTGGGCCCCAGATACGCAGTATTTT. It specifies CASHAGWAPDTQYF.

This chain connects TRBV4-1 to TRBJ2-7; 7 bases are shared with TRBD2. This CDR3 has 15 residues. Germline loops: CDR1 MGHRA, CDR2 YSYEKL. V lost 7 bases and J lost 4; bases outside the gene matches: 13. The CDR3 DNA follows: TGCGCCAGCACTTTGGGGGGGTGGAATAGATACGAGCAGTACTTC. It specifies CASTLGGWNRYEQYF.

V and J are TRBV5-4 and TRBJ2-5; weak D call: TRBD2 (5 bases). CDR1 is SGHNT and CDR2 is YYREEE in the germline V gene (reference sequence). The CDR3 has 16 residues. V gave up 2 bases and J gave up 2 bases, with 16 bases separating them. The CDR3 nucleotides read TGTGCCAGCAGCTTAGGAATCGGTAGCGCACAAGAGACCCAGTACTTC. Amino acid sequence: CASSLGIGSAQETQYF.

V is TRBV28 and J is TRBJ1-5; D is unclear. The germline V gene encodes CDR1 MDHEN and CDR2 SYDVKM. Trimming pared 6 bases from V and 0 bases from J, leaving 12 bases between. The CDR3 length is 15 residues. The DNA for the CDR3 is TGTGCCAGCAGACCAGGAGTTTATAGCAATCAGCCCCAGCATTTT. This gives the protein CASRPGVYSNQPQHF.